This paragraph covers one T cell receptor (beta chain) sequence. This CDR3 spans 13 amino acids. The germline V and J ends were trimmed by 6 bases and 1 base, with 9 bases remaining between them. The V gene's germline CDR1 is MNHNS and CDR2 SASEGT. Using its own MiXCR run on the RT-PCR reads, TCRdb lists one record per CDR3 protein. The data contain about 700,000 distinct CDR3 sequences, 14% of them singletons. The sample consisted of memory CD4+ T cells from blood. The chain is built from TRBV6-1 and TRBJ1-2; a weak D match, TRBD1 (5 bases). This receptor was taken from a female donor in good health, serving as a healthy control. The CDR3 sequence: CASSGTFNYGYTF. The CDR3 DNA sequence: TGTGCCAGCAGCGGGACTTTTAACTATGGCTACACCTTC.